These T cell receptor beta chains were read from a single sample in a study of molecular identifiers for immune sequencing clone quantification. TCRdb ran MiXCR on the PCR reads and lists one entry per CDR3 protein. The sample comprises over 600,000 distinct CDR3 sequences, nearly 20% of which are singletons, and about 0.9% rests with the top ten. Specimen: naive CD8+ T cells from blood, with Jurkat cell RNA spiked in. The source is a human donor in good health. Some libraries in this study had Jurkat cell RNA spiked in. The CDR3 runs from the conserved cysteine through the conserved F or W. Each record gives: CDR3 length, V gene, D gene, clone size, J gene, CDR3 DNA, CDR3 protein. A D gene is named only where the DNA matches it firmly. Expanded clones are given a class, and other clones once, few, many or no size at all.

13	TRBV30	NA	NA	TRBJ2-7	TGTGCCTGGAGTGCCCTCCAAGGTTACGAGCAGTACTTC	CAWSALQGYEQYF
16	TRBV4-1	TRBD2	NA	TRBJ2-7	TGCGCCAGCAGCCAAACTACTAGCGGGACCTTCTACGAGCAGTACTTC	CASSQTTSGTFYEQYF
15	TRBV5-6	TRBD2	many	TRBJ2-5	TGTGCCAGCAGCGGCGTGACGGGACTACAAGAGACCCAGTACTTC	CASSGVTGLQETQYF
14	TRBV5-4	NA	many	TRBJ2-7	TGTGCCAGCAGCGCCGGGGAAGCCCCCAACGAGCAGTACTTC	CASSAGEAPNEQYF
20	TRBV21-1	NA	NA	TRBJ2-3	TGTGCCAGCAGCAAAGAGATGTCGGCTAGCGGGAGATTCCTCACAGATACGCAGTATTTT	CASSKEMSASGRFLTDTQYF
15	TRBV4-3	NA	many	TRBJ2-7	TGCGCCAGCAGCCAAGATCGAGGGTTCAACTACGAGCAGTACTTC	CASSQDRGFNYEQYF
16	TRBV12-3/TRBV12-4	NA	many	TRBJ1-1	TGTGCCAGCAGTACCCCTCGGGGAAGCATGAACACTGAAGCTTTCTTT	CASSTPRGSMNTEAFF
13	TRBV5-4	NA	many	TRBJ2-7	TGTGCCAGCAGCTTCAGGCCTTGGGAGGAGCAGTACTTC	CASSFRPWEEQYF
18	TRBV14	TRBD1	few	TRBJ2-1	TGTGCCAGCAGCCAAGAAAGCGCAGGGACAGGGATCTACAATGAGCAGTTCTTC	CASSQESAGTGIYNEQFF
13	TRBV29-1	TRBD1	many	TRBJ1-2	TGCAGCGTGCTTGACAGGGCGGACTATGGCTACACCTTC	CSVLDRADYGYTF
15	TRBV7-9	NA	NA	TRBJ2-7	TGTGCCAGCAGCTTAGGGACCGCGTCGACCTACGAGCAGTACTTC	CASSLGTASTYEQYF
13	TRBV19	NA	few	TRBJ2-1	TGTGCCAGTAGTATACGGGGAGGCGATGAGCAGTTCTTC	CASSIRGGDEQFF
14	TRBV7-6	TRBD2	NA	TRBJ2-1	TGTGCCAGCAGCCCAGGGACTAGCGGGCCTGAGCAGTTCTTC	CASSPGTSGPEQFF
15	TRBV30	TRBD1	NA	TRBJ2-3	TGTGCCCTGGGGGGATTGGGACAGGACACAGATACGCAGTATTTT	CALGGLGQDTDTQYF
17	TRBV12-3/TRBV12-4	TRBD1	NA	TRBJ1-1	TGTGCCAGCAGTATCGTACCGGGACAGGGATTGAACACTGAAGCTTTCTTT	CASSIVPGQGLNTEAFF
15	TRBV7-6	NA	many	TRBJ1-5	TGTGCCAGCAGCTCGAGGGACGGGGGTAATCAGCCCCAGCATTTT	CASSSRDGGNQPQHF
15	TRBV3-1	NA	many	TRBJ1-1	TGTGCCAGCAGCCCCGGGTCGGGAATTGGCACTGAAGCTTTCTTT	CASSPGSGIGTEAFF
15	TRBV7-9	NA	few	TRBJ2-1	TGTGCCAGCAGCCCCGGGGACTCGTTCTACAATGAGCAGTTCTTC	CASSPGDSFYNEQFF
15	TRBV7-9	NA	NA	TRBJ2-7	TGTGCCAGCAGCTCCCGGCGGGGCCATTCCTACGAGCAGTGCTTC	CASSSRRGHSYEQCF
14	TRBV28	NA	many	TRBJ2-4	NA	CASSTSEAKNIQYF
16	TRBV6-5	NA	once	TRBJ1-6	TGTGCCAGCGGTACTGGTGGGTCCGGGTATAGTTCACCCCTCCACTTT	CASGTGGSGYSSPLHF
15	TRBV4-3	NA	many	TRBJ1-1	TGCGCCAGCAGCCAAGAGGCACCCCCGAGCACTGAAGCTTTCTTT	CASSQEAPPSTEAFF
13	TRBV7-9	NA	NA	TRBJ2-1	TGTGCCAAAACACAGGGCTCCTACAATGAGCAGTTCTTC	CAKTQGSYNEQFF
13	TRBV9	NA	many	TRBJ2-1	TGTGCCAGCAGCGACAGGGTCCACAATGAGCAGTTCTTC	CASSDRVHNEQFF
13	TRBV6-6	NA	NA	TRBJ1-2	TGTGCCAGCACTTTAATAGCAAACTATGGCTACACCTTC	CASTLIANYGYTF